The 13 T cell receptor beta chains below come from one sample, sequenced in a study of PD-1 blockade in classical Hodgkin lymphoma. Every patient had relapsed following autologous stem cell transplantation, and cohorts differed in brentuximab vedotin exposure. Assay used: immunoSEQ multiplex PCR; TCRdb lists only in-frame clones, some missing. This sample has around 10,000 clones, with roughly 76% found just once. The specimen comprised peripheral blood mononuclear cells (PBMCs), sampled at baseline. Receptor source: a human donor with classical Hodgkin lymphoma.

This clone rates as medium-sized. The V call is TRBV4-1, the J call TRBJ1-5; 11 bases agree with TRBD1. The CDR3 consists of 14 residues. Germline V gives CDR1 MGHRA, CDR2 YSYEKL. The junction had 2 bases not matched to a gene; V was cut back by 5 bases and J by 5 bases. The CDR3, as DNA: TGCGCCAGCAGCAGGGGACAGGGGGATCAGCCCCAGCATTTT. This sequence encodes CASSRGQGDQPQHF.

The J gene is TRBJ2-7, the V gene TRBV4-1; 11 bases map to TRBD2. Germline V gives CDR1 MGHRA, CDR2 YSYEKL. V lost 4 bases to trimming and J lost 4 bases; unmatched junction nucleotides: 15. The CDR3 loop spans 18 amino acids. The CDR3 region has the DNA TGCGCCAGCAGCCGGGGACCACTAGCGGGGGATTCTTATTACGAGCAGTACTTC. Translating it yields CASSRGPLAGDSYYEQYF.

The chain carries TRBV28 and TRBJ2-7; 8 nucleotides agree with TRBD2. The CDR3 contains 17 residues. CDR1 is MDHEN and CDR2 is SYDVKM in the germline V gene. With 7 bases clipped from V and 0 bases from J, the junction kept 14 bases outside the gene matches. The CDR3 reads CASIPDRAAGGSYEQYF. Written as DNA, the CDR3 is TGTGCCAGCATCCCCGACCGGGCCGCGGGAGGCTCCTACGAGCAGTACTTC.

J is TRBJ1-1 and V is TRBV30, with unresolved D. Germline V gives CDR1 GTSNPN, CDR2 SVGIG (reference sequence). CDR3 length: 14 residues. Trimming removed 0 bases from V and 0 bases from J, with 8 bases in between. The CDR3 bases are TGTGCCTGGAGTGTTCATACAGTGAACACTGAAGCTTTCTTT. Translating gives CAWSVHTVNTEAFF.

The chain couples TRBV7-6 to TRBJ2-5, with D maybe TRBD1 (5 bases). Trimming took 0 bases from V and 5 from J, leaving 10 bases between them. The CDR3 covers 14 residues. Germline V gives CDR1 SGHVS, CDR2 FNYEAQ. The CDR3 loop reads CASSLAWGPETQYF. For the CDR3, the DNA is TGTGCCAGCAGCTTAGCCTGGGGCCCCGAGACCCAGTACTTC. Drawing the rest from reference TRBV7-6 and TRBJ2-5, the complete variable domain is GAGVSQSPRYKVTKRGQDVALRCDPISGHVSLYWYRQALGQGPEFLTYFNYEAQQDKSGLPNDRFSAERPEGSISTLTIQRTEQRDSAMYRCASSLAWGPETQYFGPGTRLLVL.

This clone was detected only once. J is TRBJ1-1 and V is TRBV19; possibly TRBD1 for D (6 bases). This CDR3 spans 15 amino acids. Germline V gene sequence: CDR1 LNHDA, CDR2 SQIVND (reference sequence). The ends were cut back, 3 bases at V and 1 base at J, with 12 bases in the middle. CDR3: CASSILGGTNTEAFF. CDR3 sequence (DNA): TGTGCCAGTAGTATTTTGGGGGGCACGAACACTGAAGCTTTCTTT.

The rearrangement uses TRBV9 and TRBJ1-3; TRBD1 matches 8 bases. Germline-derived CDR1 and CDR2 are SGDLS and YYNGEE. The J segment lost 5 bases and the V segment lost 4 bases, leaving 8 bases of the junction unmatched. CDR3 length: 15 residues. The CDR3 bases are TGTGCCAGCAGCCTCCTCGGACAGGGCCGAAACACCATATATTTT. Encoded protein: CASSLLGQGRNTIYF.

This chain links TRBV5-1 with TRBJ2-3; D is ambiguous. The CDR3 has 12 residues. The germline V and J ends were trimmed by 0 bases and 5 bases, with 4 bases remaining between them. CDR1 and CDR2 (germline): SGHRS, YFSETQ. This chain's CDR3 is CASSLGGDTQYF. CDR3 bases: TGCGCCAGCAGCTTGGGGGGAGATACGCAGTATTTT.

The V gene is TRBV6-5, the J gene TRBJ1-5; no definite D call. Trimming stripped 7 bases from V and 0 bases from J, with 10 bases between. The CDR3 spans 14 residues. Germline V gene lookup returns CDR1 MNHEY and CDR2 SVGAGI. The CDR3 bases are TGTGCCAGCAAACAGAGTTATAGCAATCAGCCCCAGCATTTT. It is translated as CASKQSYSNQPQHF.

V usage is TRBV18 and J usage is TRBJ1-2; D unclear. V was trimmed by 3 bases and J by 5 bases, leaving 10 bases between them. Germline assignment: CDR1 KGHSH and CDR2 LQKENI. The CDR3 is 13 residues long. The CDR3 loop is CASSPDGGYGYTF. Written as DNA, the CDR3 is TGTGCCAGCTCACCGGACGGCGGTTATGGCTACACCTTC. Drawing the rest from reference TRBV18 and TRBJ1-2, the complete variable domain is NAGVMQNPRHLVRRRGQEARLRCSPMKGHSHVYWYRQLPEEGLKFMVYLQKENIIDESGMPKERFSAEFPKEGPSILRIQQVVRGDSAAYFCASSPDGGYGYTFGSGTRLTVV.

The genes are TRBV2 and TRBJ2-3, with 9 nucleotides matching TRBD2. This CDR3 is built from 18 residues. The V gene end was trimmed by 6 bases and the J gene end by 1 base; junction bases not matched to a gene: 14. Germline V gives CDR1 SNHLY, CDR2 FYNNEI. This CDR3 is CASRWLAGLNLGTDTQYF. In DNA, the CDR3 is TGTGCCAGCAGGTGGCTAGCGGGATTGAATCTGGGCACAGATACGCAGTATTTT.

The V call is TRBV18, the J call TRBJ2-3; no reliable D call. Trimming cost V 2 bases and J 1 base, with 13 bases left between them. The germline gives CDR1 KGHSH, CDR2 LQKENI. CDR3 length: 16 amino acids. The chain's CDR3 is CASSPFGSSGTDTQYF. The CDR3 DNA is TGTGCCAGCTCACCATTTGGAAGTAGTGGCACAGATACGCAGTATTTT.

The rearrangement uses TRBV2 and TRBJ1-2; no definite D call. CDR3 length equals 13 residues. In germline, CDR1 is SNHLY, CDR2 FYNNEI. Trimming left V 6 bases short and J 7 bases short, with 15 bases between. The CDR3 protein is CASRVARSRGYTF. Here the CDR3 DNA reads TGTGCCAGCAGGGTAGCGCGGAGTCGTGGCTACACCTTC.